The 18 T cell receptor beta chains in this list originate from one sample, sequenced in a study of blood T cell repertoires in COVID-19. Sequenced by immunoSEQ multiplex PCR; TCRdb stores in-frame clones only, minus some. Of more than 200,000 clones detected, roughly nine tenths appear once; the ten largest clones hold around 3.3%. The sample taken for sequencing was peripheral blood. The receptors stem from a man between 18 and 35 years old with active or convalescent COVID-19.

The CDR3 coding sequence is TGTGCCAGCAGCGTACAGGGGGCGAAGGCTGAAGCTTTCTTT. Its translation is CASSVQGAKAEAFF. This chain links TRBV7-8 with TRBJ1-1, with 9 bases that match TRBD1. CDR1 and CDR2 from the germline V gene are SGHVS and FQNEAQ. V shed 5 bases, J shed 6 bases, and the junction held 7 bases outside the gene matches. This CDR3 comprises 14 residues.

The chain employs TRBV15 and TRBJ2-2; TRBD1 is a possible D gene (6 bases). The CDR3 totals 16 residues. The germline V gene has CDR1 LNHNV and CDR2 YYDKDF (reference sequence). Trimming removed 1 base from V and 2 bases from J, with 11 bases in between. CDR3 sequence reads: CATSRVGARNTGELFF. CDR3 in DNA: TGTGCCACCAGCAGAGTGGGGGCGCGAAACACCGGGGAGCTGTTTTTT.

The J gene is TRBJ2-3, the V gene TRBV7-8; D is perhaps TRBD1 (5 bases). CDR1 and CDR2 from the germline V gene are SGHVS and FQNEAQ. CDR3 length equals 15 residues. V lost 4 bases to trimming and J lost 3 bases, with 14 bases between them. CDR3 in DNA: TGTGCCAGCAGCTATTGGGGCTCAGATACAGATACGCAGTATTTT. Protein sequence: CASSYWGSDTDTQYF.

V gene TRBV9 combines with J gene TRBJ2-1; TRBD1 agrees at 8 bases. CDR3 length: 14 amino acids. V was pared by 0 bases and J by 8 bases, with 4 bases of the junction left unmatched. Germline V lookup: CDR1 SGDLS, CDR2 YYNGEE. The CDR3 DNA follows: TGTGCCAGCAGCGTAGGTCAGGGGGCCGATGAGCAGTTCTTC. This translates into CASSVGQGADEQFF.

This sequence joins TRBV7-9 and TRBJ1-2; TRBD1 aligns across 11 bases. Germline assignment: CDR1 SEHNR and CDR2 FQNEAQ (reference sequence). V was pared by 4 bases and J by 2 bases, with 6 bases of the junction left unmatched. This CDR3 region has 16 residues. CDR3 in amino acids: CASSSRGTGGNYGYTF. Here the CDR3 DNA reads TGTGCCAGCAGCTCCAGAGGGACAGGGGGGAACTATGGCTACACCTTC.

This clone has more than one count but fewer than ten. CDR3: CASSPRDNTDTQYF. The CDR3 DNA reads as TGTGCCAGCAGCCCCCGGGACAACACAGATACGCAGTATTTT. The V call is TRBV4-2, the J call TRBJ2-3; a possible D gene is TRBD1 (6 bases). V was cut by 4 bases and J by 2 bases, with 10 bases left in between. This CDR3 spans 14 amino acids. The germline CDR1 and CDR2 sequences are LGHNA and YNFKEQ.

In its sample, this clone was seen once. The J gene is TRBJ1-2, the V gene TRBV6-5, with D possibly matching TRBD1 (5 bases). Germline V CDR1 and CDR2: MNHEY, SVGAGI. The CDR3 is 14 amino acids. V was trimmed by 2 bases and J by 7 bases, leaving 14 bases between them. The CDR3 DNA reads TGTGCCAGCAGTTACGAGGGGACTAGGCGTGGCTACACCTTC. This gives the protein CASSYEGTRRGYTF.

The rearrangement joins TRBV3-1 (or the pseudogene TRBV3-2) to TRBJ1-3; D is unclear. In germline, CDR1 is LGHDT, CDR2 YNNKEL (reference sequence). This CDR3 has 15 residues. V lost 1 base to trimming and J lost 0 bases, with 7 bases between them. CDR3 nucleotides: TGTGCCAGCAGCCAAGGGCCGATCTCTGGAAACACCATATATTTT. Its translation: CASSQGPISGNTIYF.

This chain uses TRBV19 with TRBJ2-6, with D hard to call. Trimming took 9 bases from V and 0 from J, leaving 12 bases between them. The CDR3 consists of 15 residues. Per the germline V gene, CDR1 is LNHDA and CDR2 is SQIVND (reference sequence). CDR3 DNA: TGTGCCAGCTCGGGTCTCCTCTCTGGGGCCAACGTCCTGACTTTC. It encodes CASSGLLSGANVLTF.

This rearrangement joins TRBV29-1 to TRBJ2-7, with 8 bases fitting TRBD2. The V gene end was trimmed by 5 bases and the J gene end by 1 base; junction bases not matched to a gene: 4. The CDR3 loop spans 13 amino acids. Germline values: CDR1 SQVTM, CDR2 ANQGSEA. The CDR3 is CSVRGLASYEQYF. The CDR3 DNA reads TGCAGCGTTCGAGGACTAGCATCCTACGAGCAGTACTTC.

V and J are TRBV7-6 and TRBJ1-2; 11 nucleotides align to TRBD1. The CDR3 is 17 residues long. Unmatched junction bases numbered 14, after V lost 5 bases and J lost 6 bases. Looked up from germline, CDR1 is SGHVS and CDR2 is FNYEAQ. The CDR3 reads CASSPGGDRGRADGYTF. In DNA, the CDR3 is TGTGCCAGCAGCCCCGGCGGGGACAGGGGGAGAGCGGATGGCTACACCTTC.

This chain joins TRBV6-5 and TRBJ1-2; D is possibly TRBD1 (6 bases). CDR3 length: 13 residues. Per the germline V gene, CDR1 is MNHEY and CDR2 is SVGAGI. V dropped 7 bases and J dropped 6 bases, with 15 bases sitting between them. CDR3 bases: TGTGCCAGCACCCGGGCAAACAGGGATGGCTACACCTTC. Amino acid sequence: CASTRANRDGYTF.

The chain links TRBV6-5 to TRBJ1-2; D possibly corresponds to TRBD1 (6 bases). Germline V gives CDR1 MNHEY, CDR2 SVGAGI. V lost 0 bases to trimming and J lost 8 bases, with 10 bases between them. The CDR3 is 13 amino acids. The CDR3, as DNA: TGTGCCAGCAGTTACTCCGGACAGCAGGGCTACACCTTC. Protein: CASSYSGQQGYTF.

The sample holds a few counts of this clone. Other DNA sequences of this sample code for an identical CDR3. The V and J genes are TRBV7-2 and TRBJ2-5, with a possible D match to TRBD1 (6 bases). This CDR3 has 14 amino acids. CDR1 and CDR2 from the germline V gene are SGHTA and FQGNSA. The V gene lost 5 bases and the J gene lost 1 base, with 11 bases spanning the gap. This chain's CDR3 is CASSPGQRQETQYF. CDR3 DNA: TGTGCCAGCAGCCCCGGACAGCGCCAAGAGACCCAGTACTTC.

The gene calls are TRBV7-6 and TRBJ2-2; 14 bases are shared with TRBD2. Germline-derived CDR1 and CDR2 are SGHVS and FNYEAQ. The V and J ends lost 8 bases and 4 bases, in that order; junction bases with no gene match: 12. This CDR3 region has 18 residues. The CDR3 DNA reads TGTGCCAGCTGGTGGGGACTAGCGGGAGAAGGGAGCACCGGGGAGCTGTTTTTT. This codes for CASWWGLAGEGSTGELFF.

This chain uses TRBV12-3 or TRBV12-4 with TRBJ1-2; TRBD1 matches at 7 bases. V gave up 7 bases and J gave up 1 base; unmatched junction bases: 3. CDR3 size: 13 residues. CDR3 protein: CASTYRGNYGYTF. The CDR3 DNA reads TGTGCCAGCACCTACAGGGGTAACTATGGCTACACCTTC.

The chain joins TRBV3-1 (or the pseudogene TRBV3-2) to TRBJ2-3, with no clear D. The CDR3 covers 16 residues. Germline V CDR1 and CDR2: LGHDT, YNNKEL (reference sequence). V was pared by 0 bases and J by 6 bases, with 16 bases between. CDR3 region: CASSQEVGQIGDTQYF. For the CDR3, the DNA is TGTGCCAGCAGCCAAGAAGTCGGTCAAATCGGGGATACGCAGTATTTT.

The rearrangement links TRBV7-9 to TRBJ2-3; D may be TRBD1 (5 bases). This CDR3 is 12 amino acids long. Trimming took 5 bases from V and 7 from J, leaving 10 bases between them. CDR1 and CDR2 from the germline V gene are SEHNR and FQNEAQ (reference sequence). The DNA for the CDR3 is TGTGCCAGCAGCCAAAGACAGTATACGCAGTATTTT. As protein: CASSQRQYTQYF.